These T cell receptor beta chains were read from a single sample in a study of blood T cell repertoires in COVID-19. Clones were read by immunoSEQ multiplex PCR, and TCRdb kept only the in-frame ones, dropping some. The sample has roughly 230,000 clones, approximately 86% seen once. Sequencing used peripheral blood. These receptor sequences come from a human donor in a cohort sampled during active COVID-19. CDR3s include the opening cysteine and the closing phenylalanine or tryptophan. A D gene is named only where the DNA matches it firmly. Part of the rows lack a size; the others show once, few, many or a class for expanded clones.

TRBV6-5	NA	TRBJ1-4	NA	CATSYSSGESNEKLFF	TGTGCCACCAGTTACAGTTCAGGGGAAAGTAATGAAAAACTGTTTTTT
TRBV12-1	NA	TRBJ1-5	NA	CASSFIREGLRPQHF	TGTGCCAGCAGCTTTATTAGGGAGGGTTTGAGGCCCCAGCATTTT
TRBV3-1/TRBV3-2	once	TRBJ2-7	NA	CASSPFGGHYEQYF	TGTGCCAGCAGCCCCTTCGGAGGGCACTACGAGCAGTACTTC
TRBV6-1	NA	TRBJ2-7	NA	CASSERDRVSREGYF	TGTGCCAGCAGTGAAAGGGACAGGGTGTCTCGGGAGGGGTACTTC
TRBV5-4	NA	TRBJ2-2	NA	CASSFFVSNTGELFF	TGTGCCAGCAGTTTTTTTGTATCGAACACCGGGGAGCTGTTTTTT
TRBV5-4	NA	TRBJ2-1	NA	CASSGVKGNNEQFF	TGTGCCAGCTCGGGGGTGAAGGGAAACAATGAGCAGTTCTTC
TRBV25-1	NA	TRBJ2-2	NA	CAAQGTTGELFF	TGTGCCGCTCAGGGAACCACCGGGGAGCTGTTTTTT
TRBV27	NA	TRBJ2-7	NA	CASSLGPGESYEQYF	TGTGCCAGCAGTTTAGGGCCAGGGGAGTCCTACGAGCAGTACTTC
TRBV20-1	NA	TRBJ2-7	NA	CSAPRPRGQYF	TGCAGTGCTCCCCGACCCCGCGGGCAGTACTTC
TRBV19	once	TRBJ2-1	NA	CASRDSGNNEQFF	TGTGCCAGTAGGGATAGCGGCAACAATGAGCAGTTCTTC
TRBV7-9	NA	TRBJ1-3	TRBD1	CASSSLRGSSGNTIYF	TGTGCCAGCAGTTCCCTCAGGGGGAGCTCTGGAAACACCATATATTTT
TRBV24-1	NA	TRBJ2-1	TRBD2	CATSDNQVLAGGTNEQFF	TGTGCCACCAGTGACAACCAAGTACTAGCGGGGGGGACCAATGAGCAGTTCTTC
TRBV9	NA	TRBJ1-3	NA	CASSSDRNTIYF	TGTGCCAGCAGCTCGGACAGAAACACCATATATTTT
TRBV6-2/TRBV6-3	few	TRBJ1-1	NA	CASSPLSWTKGNTEAFF	TGTGCCAGCAGTCCGCTGTCCTGGACAAAGGGGAACACTGAAGCTTTCTTT
TRBV5-1	NA	TRBJ2-7	TRBD1	CASSFRTGPYEQYF	TGCGCCAGCAGCTTCCGGACAGGTCCCTACGAGCAGTACTTC
TRBV18	NA	TRBJ2-3	TRBD2	CASSRLPGGESTDTQYF	TGTGCCAGCTCCCGGCTCCCGGGAGGGGAAAGCACAGATACGCAGTATTTT
TRBV5-1	NA	TRBJ2-1	TRBD1	CASSQGGRLHNEQFF	TGCGCCAGCAGCCAAGGGGGCAGGTTGCACAATGAGCAGTTCTTC
TRBV2	NA	TRBJ2-7	NA	CASTLGGTFSSYEQYF	TGTGCCAGCACCCTCGGCGGGACCTTTAGCTCCTACGAGCAGTACTTC
TRBV18	NA	TRBJ1-1	NA	CASSPSDRDTEAFF	TGTGCCAGCTCACCGTCGGACAGAGACACTGAAGCTTTCTTT
TRBV10-3	NA	TRBJ1-1	NA	CAISEAIAGLEAFF	TGTGCCATCAGTGAGGCCATCGCGGGCCTTGAAGCTTTCTTT
TRBV5-1	NA	TRBJ2-7	NA	CASSFSPGISNEQYF	TGCGCCAGCAGCTTCTCACCAGGGATTTCCAACGAGCAGTACTTC
TRBV3-1/TRBV3-2	NA	TRBJ1-1	TRBD1	CASSPGTGVWAEAFF	TGTGCCAGCAGCCCAGGGACAGGGGTATGGGCTGAAGCTTTCTTT
TRBV5-6	NA	TRBJ1-2	TRBD1	CASSRGQGYYGYTF	TGTGCCAGCAGCCGGGGACAGGGGTACTATGGCTACACCTTC
TRBV15	NA	TRBJ1-1	NA	CATSRDRDTEAFF	TGTGCCACCAGCAGAGACAGGGATACTGAAGCTTTCTTT
TRBV5-8	NA	TRBJ2-7	TRBD2	CASSTGLAPTYEQYF	TGTGCCAGCAGCACCGGACTAGCCCCGACCTACGAGCAGTACTTC
TRBV28	NA	TRBJ1-6	NA	CASRLDWVETRPLHF	TGTGCCAGCAGGCTTGACTGGGTCGAGACGAGACCCCTCCACTTT
TRBV19	NA	TRBJ1-1	TRBD1	CASSVQTGPTEAFF	TGTGCCAGTAGCGTCCAGACAGGGCCCACTGAAGCTTTCTTT
TRBV7-3	NA	TRBJ2-2	NA	CASSPEGQVGTGELFF	TGTGCCAGCAGCCCCGAGGGCCAGGTGGGCACCGGGGAGCTGTTTTTT
TRBV5-6	NA	TRBJ1-1	TRBD1	CASSGGQGIMDTEAFF	TGTGCCAGCAGCGGGGGACAGGGTATTATGGACACTGAAGCTTTCTTT
TRBV5-6	NA	TRBJ2-7	TRBD2	CASSSWASGDTYEQYF	TGTGCCAGCAGCTCTTGGGCTAGCGGGGACACCTACGAGCAGTACTTC
TRBV5-4	NA	TRBJ2-2	TRBD1	CASSQTGSGTGELFF	TGTGCCAGCAGCCAGACAGGGTCGGGCACCGGGGAGCTGTTTTTT
TRBV28	NA	TRBJ1-1	NA	CASSLARMNTEAFF	TGTGCCAGCAGTTTGGCCAGGATGAACACTGAAGCTTTCTTT
TRBV28	NA	TRBJ2-7	TRBD1	CASSLGQLPRQYF	TGTGCCAGCAGTTTGGGACAGCTACCCCGTCAGTACTTC
TRBV18	NA	TRBJ2-7	NA	CASSSNTPEQYF	TGTGCCAGCTCATCAAATACACCCGAGCAGTACTTC
TRBV5-1	NA	TRBJ2-1	NA	CASSSHKQQRNEQFF	TGCGCCAGCAGCTCTCACAAGCAGCAGAGGAATGAGCAGTTCTTC
TRBV27	NA	TRBJ2-7	NA	CASSLRGTYEQYF	TGTGCCAGCAGTTTGAGAGGGACCTACGAGCAGTACTTC
TRBV6-5	NA	TRBJ2-7	TRBD1	CASSFYRDRGYEQYF	TGTGCCAGCAGTTTCTACCGGGACAGGGGCTACGAGCAGTACTTC
TRBV6-5	NA	TRBJ2-7	TRBD2	CASKGGSDHEQYF	TGTGCCAGCAAGGGAGGGTCTGATCACGAGCAGTACTTC
TRBV10-1	NA	TRBJ2-7	NA	CASSGITPTGEQYF	TGCGCCAGCAGTGGGATTACACCTACGGGGGAGCAGTACTTC
TRBV19	NA	TRBJ2-1	NA	CASKVSGSYNEQFF	TGTGCCAGTAAGGTGTCGGGCTCCTACAATGAGCAGTTCTTC
TRBV6-2/TRBV6-3	NA	TRBJ1-5	TRBD1	CASSLRDRDIRSQHF	TGTGCCAGCAGTTTACGAGACAGGGACATCCGGTCCCAGCATTTT
TRBV25-1	NA	TRBJ1-2	TRBD1	CASRGRGHSLYTF	TGTGCCAGCAGAGGCAGGGGGCATAGCCTTTACACCTTC
TRBV18	NA	TRBJ1-2	NA	CASSPGGEGYGYTF	TGTGCCAGCTCACCGGGGGGTGAAGGCTATGGCTACACCTTC
TRBV30	NA	TRBJ1-5	NA	CAWSRATQPQHF	TGTGCCTGGAGCAGGGCCACACAGCCCCAGCATTTT
TRBV27	NA	TRBJ1-2	TRBD1	CASTESGTGSFYGYTF	TGTGCCAGCACCGAATCCGGGACAGGGTCCTTTTATGGCTACACCTTC
TRBV19	NA	TRBJ2-1	TRBD1	CASTPGTGSYNEQFF	TGTGCCAGTACCCCCGGGACAGGCTCCTACAATGAGCAGTTCTTC
TRBV7-9	NA	TRBJ1-3	NA	CASSLDTSGNTIYF	TGTGCCAGCAGCTTGGACACTTCGGGAAACACCATATATTTT
TRBV12-3/TRBV12-4	NA	TRBJ2-7	NA	CASSLDRFYEQYF	TGTGCCAGCAGCCTAGACAGGTTCTACGAGCAGTACTTC
TRBV6-6	NA	TRBJ1-3	TRBD1	CASSRRTGGGNTIYF	TGTGCCAGCAGCCGACGGACAGGAGGTGGAAACACCATATATTTT